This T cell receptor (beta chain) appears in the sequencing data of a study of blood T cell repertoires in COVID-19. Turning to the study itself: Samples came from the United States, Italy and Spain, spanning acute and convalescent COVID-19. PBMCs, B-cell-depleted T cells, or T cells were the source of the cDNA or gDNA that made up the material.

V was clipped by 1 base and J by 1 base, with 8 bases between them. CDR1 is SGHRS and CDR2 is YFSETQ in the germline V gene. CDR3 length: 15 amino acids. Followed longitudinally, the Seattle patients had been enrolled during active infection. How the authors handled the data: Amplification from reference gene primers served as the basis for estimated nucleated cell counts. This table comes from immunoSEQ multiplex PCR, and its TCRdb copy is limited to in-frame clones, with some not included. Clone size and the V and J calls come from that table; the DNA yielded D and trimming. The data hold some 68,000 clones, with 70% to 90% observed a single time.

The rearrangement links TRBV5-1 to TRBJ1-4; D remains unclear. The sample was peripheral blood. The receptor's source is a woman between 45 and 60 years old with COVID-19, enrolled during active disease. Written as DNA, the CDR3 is TGCGCCAGCAGCTTGTATAGCCGAACTAATGAAAAACTGTTTTTT. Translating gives CASSLYSRTNEKLFF.